This T cell receptor (beta chain) was observed in a study of a mutant IDH1 vaccine in newly diagnosed glioma. This clone was recorded once. Its antigen is not known. Clones were sequenced by immunoSEQ multiplex PCR, and TCRdb holds only the in-frame ones, with some missing. This table has roughly 45,000 clones, about 81% appearing once. The V and J ends lost 6 bases and 6 bases respectively, with 9 bases between them. CDR3 length: 11 residues. Per germline, CDR1 SGHTA and CDR2 FQGNSA. Time point: week 23, last vaccination. Every vaccination contained 300 ug of the mutant IDH1 20-mer peptide and was paired with topical imiquimod. Astrocytomas that were new, WHO grade 3 or 4, IDH1-mutant and ATRX-lost were present in the donors.

Specimen: PBMCs, collected from a glioma patient whose treatment included an IDH1 peptide vaccine. The chain joins TRBV7-2 to TRBJ2-7, with unresolved D. The sequence was obtained from a woman aged 18-35 years with glioma. Some clones in this sample may be carry-over from other donors' samples. CDR3 in DNA: TGTGCCAGCAGTCCCAGCACCGAGCAGTACTTC. Its translation is CASSPSTEQYF.